The clone carrying this T cell receptor beta chain appeared a few times. Antigen: not known. A much more abundant neighbour one base away suggests this may be a read error. Bone marrow was sampled from every patient at the time of active disease. These data come from a study of read filtering for tumor transcriptome and immune sequencing. Looking at the study overall: Mean patient age was around 66 years, range roughly 40 to 85; approximately 18 male, more than 11 female. IR-seq gave about 4 to 10.27 million TCR reads per sample; RNA-seq gave about 80 to 1273. Findings and limits, study-wide: IR-seq and RNA-seq agreed better without single-read clonotypes.

This library used roughly 430 ng RNA and molecular barcoded adaptors spanning alpha/delta and beta/gamma chains. TCRdb passed the reads through MiXCR, listing each CDR3 protein once. The data hold about 90,000 distinct CDR3 sequences, with more than 9% observed a single time. Germline V gene lookup returns CDR1 LNHDA and CDR2 SQIVND (reference sequence). The CDR3 is 14 amino acids. Sample: a population of CD138-negative cells sorted from bone marrow. V gene TRBV19 combines with J gene TRBJ2-2; 7 positions agree with TRBD1. This clonotype originated in a donor at least 40 years old with multiple myeloma. This chain's CDR3 is CASQLGQTAGELSF. As DNA, the CDR3 is TGTGCCAGCCAGTTGGGACAGACAGCCGGGGAGCTGTCTTTT.